This TCR beta chain was identified during a study of blood T cell repertoires in COVID-19 (TCRdb year 2020). Study-level background: Recovered participants in ImmuneRACE Cohort 3 were defined as having two consecutive negative NP/OP PCR tests, clearance from a healthcare professional, or resolution of symptoms. The collaborator samples originated in the United States, Italy and Spain and spanned the acute and convalescent phases of COVID-19. The prospective study material was composed of cDNA or gDNA derived from T cells, B-cell-depleted T cells, or PBMCs. Subjects who had been exposed to COVID-19, were actively infected with it, or had recovered from it provided the deeply sampled blood TCRbeta repertoires that made up the dataset. A freely available public database, intended as a resource for researchers studying the immune response to SARS-CoV-2, is where the repertoires were released. The samples were drawn from the first 160 participants of the ongoing ImmuneRACE study and from about 1,200 subjects provided by 6 global collaborators. The sample metadata nearly always contained a de-identified subject ID, COVID-19 status, age in years and sex. Where available, HLA class I and class II types were obtained from metadata supplied by the sample provider rather than from assay-based typing.

Participants in the prospective study were enrolled through a virtual design, were aged roughly 18 to 100 years, and lived in approximately 25 United States geographic areas. Cohort assignment in the prospective study relied on participant-reported clinical history from a screening survey and a study questionnaire. In the prospective study, mobile phlebotomists collected whole blood, serum and a nasopharyngeal or oropharyngeal swab from each participant. Over an approximately 2-month period, participants in the prospective study had the option of providing additional blood draws and questionnaires. Prospective study blood samples were shipped either frozen or at room temperature before DNA extraction. The immunoSEQ Assay, a bias-controlled multiplex PCR, was used to amplify TCRbeta CDR3 regions from genomic DNA. Per the authors' processing: Nucleated cell counts per sample were estimated from amplification of reference gene primers within the assay. Sequence reads were collapsed and filtered to measure the absolute abundance of every unique TCRbeta CDR3 rearrangement. For each sample, productive Simpson clonality was calculated as the square root of Simpson's diversity index across productive rearrangements. TCRdb stores this immuneACCESS table with in-frame sequences only. Part of the clones is absent; in the studies checked, under half of the shortfall reflects unresolved V genes, and no reason is known for the rest. V and J calls and clone size are copied from that table; D and trimming were computed from the DNA. For this sample the table gives 300,000 to 450,000 clones, of which more than 75% were detected only once. The ten biggest clones cover about 2.1% of the sample.

What the study reported, not specific to this receptor: The amount of clinical and demographic metadata varied by source and participant and was provided uncurated.

Turning to this clone: The antigen it recognizes is unknown. No qualities accompany the bases; no much larger clone lies one base away.

The CDR1 and CDR2 encoded by the germline V gene (reference sequence) are MNHEY and SMNVEV. At the junction V is shortened by 4 bases and J by 7 bases, with 16 bases in between. The CDR3 measures 15 amino acids from cysteine to phenylalanine. CDR3 DNA only is kept here, 45 bases in frame from base 1. This chain joins TRBV27 to TRBJ2-2; the best D guess is TRBD2, with 6 bases matching. The TCR was taken from a man in his forties in a cohort exposed to, infected with or recovered from COVID-19 (not recorded which). Source material: PBMCs or T cells enriched from blood (not recorded which). The CDR3 is CASSSSGLGGGELFF. The nucleotides are TGTGCCAGCAGTTCCTCGGGACTCGGGGGCGGGGAGCTGTTTTTT.